This T cell receptor beta chain was recovered during a study of shared clonotypes between healthy human individuals. Study conclusions and caveats: Clonotype sharing levels among donors were expected to vary with sequencing depth.

CDR1 and CDR2 from the germline V gene are WSHSY and SAAADI. The CDR3 contains 14 residues. Trimming removed 6 bases at V and 2 bases at J, with 14 bases between. Using immunoSEQ multiplex PCR, the repertoire was profiled, and TCRdb retains in-frame clones only, with some absent. The sample carries some 2 million clones, 85% to 95% recorded once. As to this clone: Its antigen is unidentified.

The sample comprised naive CD4+ T cells sorted from blood. Noted subset: CD45RA+ positively selected. The sequence was collected from a man between 18 and 29 years old in good health. This chain connects TRBV10-2 to TRBJ2-7, with D possibly being TRBD1 (6 bases). The CDR3 reads CASRTTGRTYEQYF. In DNA form, the CDR3 reads TGCGCCAGCAGGACGACAGGCAGGACCTACGAGCAGTACTTC.